Presented here are 10 T cell receptor beta chains from one specimen sequenced in a study of long-term antiretroviral therapy in people with HIV. The assay used was immunoSEQ (version v3.0), run at survey level. TCRdb's table, derived via immunoSEQ multiplex PCR, lists solely in-frame clones and lacks some. The data contain almost 30,000 clones, 80% to 90% of them singletons. This material consisted of unsorted PBMCs, taken 3.2 years before starting antiretroviral therapy. The receptors here all came from a man aged 45-60 years with HIV.

V gene TRBV10-2 combines with J gene TRBJ1-3; the D is unclear. The CDR3 is 15 amino acids. Germline CDR1 and CDR2: WSHSY and SAAADI. Deletions cut 3 bases from V and 0 bases from J, with 9 bases between. CDR3 residues: CASSEDSRSGNTIYF. The CDR3 nucleotides are TGCGCCAGCAGTGAAGACTCCCGCTCTGGAAACACCATATATTTT.

The V gene is TRBV29-1, the J gene TRBJ2-7; 8 nucleotides agree with TRBD1. The CDR3 extends over 13 amino acids. The germline V gene has CDR1 SQVTM and CDR2 ANQGSEA. J gave up 3 bases and V 4 bases, and 5 bases lay outside the gene matches. The CDR3 loop is CSVALGQGYEQYF. The CDR3 DNA follows: TGCAGCGTTGCCCTCGGACAGGGCTACGAGCAGTACTTC.

V and J are TRBV27 and TRBJ1-2, with D possibly matching TRBD1 (6 bases). This CDR3 is built from 15 residues. Germline loops: CDR1 MNHEY, CDR2 SMNVEV (reference sequence). V was cut by 0 bases and J by 3 bases, with 11 bases left in between. This CDR3 reads CASSLSVGGYYGYTF. The DNA of the CDR3 is TGTGCCAGCAGTTTATCGGTAGGGGGGTACTATGGCTACACCTTC.

J is TRBJ1-5 and V is TRBV5-1, with D perhaps TRBD1 (6 bases). CDR1 is SGHRS, CDR2 YFSETQ, per germline. The CDR3 length is 13 residues. V was trimmed by 5 bases and J by 6 bases, leaving 12 bases between them. The CDR3 reads CASSEGGLQPQHF. DNA for the CDR3: TGCGCCAGCAGTGAGGGGGGCCTTCAGCCCCAGCATTTT.

The sample holds one count of this clone. The chain couples TRBV6-1 to TRBJ2-7; D unclear. Trimming removed 4 bases at V and 4 bases at J, with 11 bases between. The germline V gene has CDR1 MNHNS and CDR2 SASEGT. There are 13 residues in the CDR3. The CDR3 is CASSVNSGYEQYF. CDR3 coding DNA: TGTGCCAGCAGTGTTAACTCCGGATACGAGCAGTACTTC.

CDR3 nucleotides: TGTGCCAGCAGTTACCGCGCAGGACAGCTGAACACTGAAGCTTTCTTT. Its protein product is CASSYRAGQLNTEAFF. The rearrangement joins TRBV6-5 to TRBJ1-1, with TRBD1 as a possible D gene (6 bases). V lost 2 bases, J lost 0 bases, and 13 bases lay in between. This CDR3 region has 16 residues. Germline loops: CDR1 MNHEY, CDR2 SVGAGI.

The V call is TRBV5-4, the J call TRBJ2-3; 13 bases are shared with TRBD2. The V segment lost 4 bases and the J segment 4 bases; nucleotides outside the gene matches: 6. The CDR3 loop spans 16 amino acids. The germline CDR1 and CDR2 sequences are SGHNT and YYREEE (reference sequence). Here the CDR3 reads CASSERTSGSADTQYF. As DNA, the CDR3 is TGTGCCAGCAGCGAGAGGACTAGCGGGAGCGCAGATACGCAGTATTTT.

A single count supports this clone. This rearrangement joins TRBV5-4 to TRBJ2-1; TRBD2 matches at 8 bases. Germline V lookup: CDR1 SGHNT, CDR2 YYREEE (reference sequence). Unmatched junction bases numbered 13, after V lost 0 bases and J lost 5 bases. The CDR3 has 18 amino acids. CDR3 DNA: TGTGCCAGCAGCTTGGCGTTGGTAGCGGGAAGGGTCCACAATGAGCAGTTCTTC. This sequence encodes CASSLALVAGRVHNEQFF.

The chain employs TRBV6-5 and TRBJ1-3; TRBD1 aligns across 8 bases. Germline V gene data show CDR1 as MNHEY and CDR2 as SVGAGI. The CDR3 is 14 amino acids. With V trimmed by 5 bases and J by 4 bases, 4 bases remained unmatched. The CDR3, as DNA: TGTGCCAGCAGTCGACAGGGGACGGGAAACACCATATATTTT. This sequence encodes CASSRQGTGNTIYF.

V is TRBV7-9 and J is TRBJ2-1; 8 bases match TRBD2. The CDR3 has 18 residues. V gave up 1 base and J gave up 0 bases; unmatched junction bases: 8. Germline V CDR1 and CDR2: SEHNR, FQNEAQ (reference sequence). The DNA for the CDR3 is TGTGCCAGCAGCTTAGGAGCGGGGGCGGGAGACTCCTACAATGAGCAGTTCTTC. Translating gives CASSLGAGAGDSYNEQFF. Filled out from reference TRBV7-9 and TRBJ2-1, the complete variable domain reads DTGVSQNPRHKITKRGQNVTFRCDPISEHNRLYWYRQTLGQGPEFLTYFQNEAQLEKSRLLSDRFSAERPKGSFSTLEIQRTEQGDSAMYLCASSLGAGAGDSYNEQFFGPGTRLTVL.